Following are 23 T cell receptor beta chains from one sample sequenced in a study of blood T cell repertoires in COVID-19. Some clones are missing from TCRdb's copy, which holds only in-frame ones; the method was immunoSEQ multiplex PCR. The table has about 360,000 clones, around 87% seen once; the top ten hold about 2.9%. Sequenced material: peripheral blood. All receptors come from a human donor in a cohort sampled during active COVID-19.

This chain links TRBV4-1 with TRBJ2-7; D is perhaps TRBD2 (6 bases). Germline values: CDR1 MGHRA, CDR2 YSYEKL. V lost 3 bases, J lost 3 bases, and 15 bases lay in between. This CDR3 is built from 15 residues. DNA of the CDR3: TGCGCCAGCAGCCAGTGGGTGCAGGGACTCTACGAGCAGTACTTC. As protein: CASSQWVQGLYEQYF.

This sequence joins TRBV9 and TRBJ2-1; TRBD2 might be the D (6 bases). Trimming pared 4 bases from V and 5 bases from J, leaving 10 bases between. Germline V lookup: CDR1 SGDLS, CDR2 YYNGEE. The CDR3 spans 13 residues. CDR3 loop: CASSIRTNNEQFF. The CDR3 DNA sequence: TGTGCCAGCAGCATTAGGACTAACAATGAGCAGTTCTTC.

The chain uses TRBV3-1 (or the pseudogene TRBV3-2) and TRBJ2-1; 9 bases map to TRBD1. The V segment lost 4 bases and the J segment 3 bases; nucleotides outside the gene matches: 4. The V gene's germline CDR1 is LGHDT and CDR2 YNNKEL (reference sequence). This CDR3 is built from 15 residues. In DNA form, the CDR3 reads TGTGCCAGCAGCCCCGGGACAGGGAGCTACAATGAGCAGTTCTTC. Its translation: CASSPGTGSYNEQFF.

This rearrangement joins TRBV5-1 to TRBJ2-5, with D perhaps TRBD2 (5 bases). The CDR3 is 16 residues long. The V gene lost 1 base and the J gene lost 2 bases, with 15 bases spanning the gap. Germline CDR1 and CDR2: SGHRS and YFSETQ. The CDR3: CASSLSTSTGQETQYF. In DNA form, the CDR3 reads TGCGCCAGCAGCTTGTCTACCTCGACGGGGCAAGAGACCCAGTACTTC.

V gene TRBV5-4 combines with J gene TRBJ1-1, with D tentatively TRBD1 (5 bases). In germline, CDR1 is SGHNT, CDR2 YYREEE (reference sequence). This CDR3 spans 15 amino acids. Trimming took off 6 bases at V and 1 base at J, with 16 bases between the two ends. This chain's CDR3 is CASTDPSGGNTEAFF. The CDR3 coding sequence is TGTGCCAGCACCGACCCCTCGGGGGGGAACACTGAAGCTTTCTTT.

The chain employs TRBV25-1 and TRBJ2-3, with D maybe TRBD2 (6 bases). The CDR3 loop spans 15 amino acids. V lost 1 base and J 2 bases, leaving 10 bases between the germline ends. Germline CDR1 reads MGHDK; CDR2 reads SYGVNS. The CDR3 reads CASSELVADTDTQYF. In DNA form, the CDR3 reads TGTGCCAGCAGTGAATTGGTAGCGGACACAGATACGCAGTATTTT.

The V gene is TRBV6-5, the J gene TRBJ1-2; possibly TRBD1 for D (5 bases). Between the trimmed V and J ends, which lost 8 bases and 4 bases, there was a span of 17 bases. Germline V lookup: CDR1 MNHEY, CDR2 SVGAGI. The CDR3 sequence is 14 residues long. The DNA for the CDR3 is TGTGCCAGCTCGAACCCAGGGCAGCTCTATGGCTACACCTTC. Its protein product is CASSNPGQLYGYTF.

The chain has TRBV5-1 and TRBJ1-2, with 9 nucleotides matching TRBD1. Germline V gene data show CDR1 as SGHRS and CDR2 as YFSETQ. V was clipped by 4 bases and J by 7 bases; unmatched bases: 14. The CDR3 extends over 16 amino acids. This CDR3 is CASSEGSGQGKSGYTF. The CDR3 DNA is TGCGCCAGCAGCGAGGGATCCGGACAGGGGAAAAGTGGCTACACCTTC.

The CDR3 nucleotides are TGTGCCAGCAGTGAGGAGATCCCATTTGTCTATGGCTACACCTTC. Translation gives CASSEEIPFVYGYTF. The chain couples TRBV2 to TRBJ1-2; D ambiguous. Trimming removed 3 bases from V and 4 bases from J, with 15 bases in between. This CDR3 region has 15 residues. The germline V gene encodes CDR1 SNHLY and CDR2 FYNNEI.

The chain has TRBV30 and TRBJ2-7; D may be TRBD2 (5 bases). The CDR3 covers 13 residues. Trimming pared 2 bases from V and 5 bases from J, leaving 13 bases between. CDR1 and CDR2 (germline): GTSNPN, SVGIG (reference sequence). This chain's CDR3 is CAWSRLPSDEQYF. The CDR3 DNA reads TGTGCCTGGAGTAGACTACCTTCCGACGAGCAGTACTTC.

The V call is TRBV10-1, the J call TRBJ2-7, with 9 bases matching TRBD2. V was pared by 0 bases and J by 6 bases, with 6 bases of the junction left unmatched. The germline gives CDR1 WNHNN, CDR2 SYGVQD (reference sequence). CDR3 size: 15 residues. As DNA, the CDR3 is TGCGCCAGCAGTGAGTCCGCGGGAGGGCCTAGCGAGCAGTACTTC. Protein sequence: CASSESAGGPSEQYF.

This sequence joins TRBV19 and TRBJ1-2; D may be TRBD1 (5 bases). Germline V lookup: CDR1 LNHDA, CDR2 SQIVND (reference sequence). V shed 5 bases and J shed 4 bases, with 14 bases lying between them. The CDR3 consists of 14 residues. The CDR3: CASSVQGPIYGYTF. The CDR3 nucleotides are TGTGCCAGTAGTGTGCAGGGTCCCATCTATGGCTACACCTTC.

This chain's CDR3 is CSAHWTGELFF. The CDR3 DNA sequence: TGCAGTGCTCACTGGACCGGGGAGCTGTTTTTT. The chain recombines TRBV20-1 with TRBJ2-2; no firm D call. V was shortened by 5 bases and J by 5 bases, with 6 bases between the two germline ends. The CDR3 extends over 11 amino acids. Germline V gene data show CDR1 as DFQATT and CDR2 as SNEGSKA (reference sequence).

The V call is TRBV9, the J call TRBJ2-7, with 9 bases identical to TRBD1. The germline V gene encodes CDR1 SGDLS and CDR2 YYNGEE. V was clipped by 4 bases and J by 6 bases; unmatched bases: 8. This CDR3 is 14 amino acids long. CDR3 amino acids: CASSPTGTGSEQYF. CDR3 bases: TGTGCCAGCAGCCCGACCGGGACAGGGAGCGAGCAGTACTTC.

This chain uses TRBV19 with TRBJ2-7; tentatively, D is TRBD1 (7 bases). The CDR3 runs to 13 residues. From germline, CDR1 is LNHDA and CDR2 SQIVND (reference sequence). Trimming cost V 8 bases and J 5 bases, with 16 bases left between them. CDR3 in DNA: TGTGCCAGTGGGGGGCAGGGGGTCAACGAGCAGTACTTC. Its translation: CASGGQGVNEQYF.

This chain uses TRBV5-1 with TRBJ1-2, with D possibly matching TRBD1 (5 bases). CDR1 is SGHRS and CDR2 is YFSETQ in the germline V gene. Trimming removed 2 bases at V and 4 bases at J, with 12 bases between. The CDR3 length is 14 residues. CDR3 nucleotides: TGCGCCAGCAGCTTTGGAGGGGCGGGCTATGGCTACACCTTC. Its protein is CASSFGGAGYGYTF.

CDR3 region: CASSLDRASSYGYTF. In nucleotides, the CDR3 is TGTGCCAGCAGCTTAGACAGGGCGTCTTCGTATGGCTACACCTTC. This chain uses TRBV7-9 with TRBJ1-2, with D perhaps matching TRBD1 (6 bases). CDR1 and CDR2 from the germline V gene are SEHNR and FQNEAQ (reference sequence). V lost 1 base, J lost 5 bases, and 14 bases lay in between. The CDR3 is 15 amino acids. Full variable domain (missing parts from reference TRBV7-9 and TRBJ1-2): DTGVSQNPRHKITKRGQNVTFRCDPISEHNRLYWYRQTLGQGPEFLTYFQNEAQLEKSRLLSDRFSAERPKGSFSTLEIQRTEQGDSAMYLCASSLDRASSYGYTFGSGTRLTVV.

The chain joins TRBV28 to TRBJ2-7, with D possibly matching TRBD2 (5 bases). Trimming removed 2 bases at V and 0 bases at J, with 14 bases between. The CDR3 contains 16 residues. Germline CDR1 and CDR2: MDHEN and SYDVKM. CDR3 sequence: CASSLNLLGSSYEQYF. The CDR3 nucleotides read TGTGCCAGCAGTTTAAATTTGCTGGGGAGCTCCTACGAGCAGTACTTC.

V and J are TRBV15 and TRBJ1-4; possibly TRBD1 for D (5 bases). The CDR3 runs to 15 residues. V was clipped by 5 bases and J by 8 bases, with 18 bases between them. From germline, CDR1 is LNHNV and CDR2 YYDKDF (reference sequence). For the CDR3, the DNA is TGTGCCACCAGCCCTTCGCGAGGGGCGGGGGAAAAACTGTTTTTT. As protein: CATSPSRGAGEKLFF.

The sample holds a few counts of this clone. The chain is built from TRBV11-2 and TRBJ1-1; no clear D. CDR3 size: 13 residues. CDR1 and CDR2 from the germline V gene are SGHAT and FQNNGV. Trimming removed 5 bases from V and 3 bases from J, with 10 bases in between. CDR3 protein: CASSLLVDTEAFF. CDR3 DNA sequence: TGTGCCAGCAGCCTACTTGTAGACACTGAAGCTTTCTTT.

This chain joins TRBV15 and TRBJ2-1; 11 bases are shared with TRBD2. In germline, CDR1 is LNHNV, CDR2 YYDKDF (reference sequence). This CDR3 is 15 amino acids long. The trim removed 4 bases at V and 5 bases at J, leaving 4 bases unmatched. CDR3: CATSTGTSGNNEQFF. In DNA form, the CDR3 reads TGTGCCACCAGCACCGGGACTAGCGGAAACAATGAGCAGTTCTTC. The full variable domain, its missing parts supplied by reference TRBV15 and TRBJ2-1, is DAMVIQNPRYQVTQFGKPVTLSCSQTLNHNVMYWYQQKSSQAPKLLFHYYDKDFNNEADTPDNFQSRRPNTSFCFLDIRSPGLGDTAMYLCATSTGTSGNNEQFFGPGTRLTVL.

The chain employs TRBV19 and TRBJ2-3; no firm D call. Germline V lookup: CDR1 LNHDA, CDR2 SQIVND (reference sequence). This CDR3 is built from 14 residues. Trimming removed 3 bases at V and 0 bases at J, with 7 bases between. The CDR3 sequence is CASSIQRSTDTQYF. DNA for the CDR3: TGTGCCAGTAGTATTCAGCGAAGCACAGATACGCAGTATTTT.

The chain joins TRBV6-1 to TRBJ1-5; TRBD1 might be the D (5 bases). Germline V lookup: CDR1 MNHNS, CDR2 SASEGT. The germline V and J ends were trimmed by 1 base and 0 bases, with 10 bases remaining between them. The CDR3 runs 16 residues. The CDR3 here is CASSEGGPYSNQPQHF. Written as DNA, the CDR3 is TGTGCCAGCAGTGAAGGGGGCCCGTATAGCAATCAGCCCCAGCATTTT.